The 9 T cell receptor beta chains listed next were all sequenced from one sample in a study of molecular identifiers for immune sequencing clone quantification. TCRdb reanalysed the PCR reads using MiXCR and keeps one entry per CDR3 protein. The repertoire holds roughly 2,500 distinct CDR3 sequences, roughly 24% seen once, with about 9% in the top ten. The sample comprised naive CD8+ T cells from blood, with Jurkat cell RNA spiked in. As for subset: FACS-sorted CD8+CD4-CCR7+CD45RA+ naive T cells. All receptors come from a human donor in good health. Some libraries in this study had Jurkat cell RNA spiked in.

In regard to this clonotype: A much larger clonotype is one base distant, so this may be a read error. This chain uses TRBV29-1 with TRBJ2-5; TRBD2 might be the D (5 bases). The CDR3 totals 13 residues. V lost 0 bases, J lost 5 bases, and 10 bases lay in between. Germline V lookup: CDR1 SQVTM, CDR2 ANQGSEA. The chain's CDR3 is CSVEEWPGETQYF. The CDR3 DNA sequence: TGCAGCGTTGAAGAGTGGCCGGGGGAGACCCAGTACTTC. Full variable domain (missing parts from reference TRBV29-1 and TRBJ2-5): SAVISQKPSRDICQRGTSLTIQCQVDSQVTMMFWYRQQPGQSLTLIATANQGSEATYESGFVIDKFPISRPNLTFSTLTVSNMSPEDSSIYLCSVEEWPGETQYFGPGTRLLVL.

This clonotype is termed medium-sized. This chain's CDR3 is CASSSPRRGTGGVLGEQFF. The CDR3 bases are TGTGCCAGCAGCTCACCCAGACGGGGGACAGGGGGCGTTCTGGGTGAGCAGTTCTTC. The V gene is TRBV7-2, the J gene TRBJ2-1, with 12 nucleotides matching TRBD1. With 4 bases clipped from V and 9 bases from J, the junction kept 19 bases outside the gene matches. The CDR3 contains 19 residues. Germline V gene sequence: CDR1 SGHTA, CDR2 FQGNSA.

Here the CDR3 reads CASSLVEWETQYF. The CDR3 DNA sequence: TGCGCCAGCAGCCTTGTAGAGTGGGAGACCCAGTACTTC. This sequence joins TRBV4-3 and TRBJ2-5; no clear D. V dropped 4 bases and J dropped 5 bases, with 11 bases sitting between them. Germline V lookup: CDR1 LGHNA, CDR2 YSLEER. The CDR3 spans 13 residues.

This chain links TRBV13 with TRBJ2-1; 14 nucleotides agree with TRBD2. Germline values: CDR1 PRHDT, CDR2 FYEKMQ (reference sequence). This CDR3 is 19 amino acids long. With 5 bases clipped from V and 0 bases from J, the junction kept 9 bases outside the gene matches. CDR3 nucleotides: TGTGCCAGCAGCCCAGGGACTAGCGGGAGCCATAGCTCCTACAATGAGCAGTTCTTC. Residues: CASSPGTSGSHSSYNEQFF.

Comments on this clonotype: The junction does not match germline at one end; this may be a read error. The DNA of the CDR3 is TGTGCCAGCAGCACGGACAGGGCGGGTTCTAACTGTGGCTACACCTTC. Its protein is CASSTDRAGSNCGYTF. V usage is TRBV12-3 or TRBV12-4 and J usage is TRBJ1-2, with 8 bases aligning to TRBD1. This CDR3 spans 16 amino acids.

By frequency in the sample, this clonotype is medium-sized (0.01 to 0.1%). The gene calls are TRBV19 and TRBJ1-1; no firm D call. With 5 bases removed from V and 5 bases from J, the gap between germline ends came to 12 bases. This CDR3 region has 13 residues. Germline CDR1 is LNHDA and CDR2 is SQIVND (reference sequence). CDR3 loop: CASSLSKWTEAFF. The DNA for the CDR3 is TGTGCCAGTAGTCTTTCCAAATGGACTGAAGCTTTCTTT.

The chain joins TRBV4-3 to TRBJ1-6; 9 nucleotides align to TRBD1. Germline values: CDR1 LGHNA, CDR2 YSLEER. The CDR3 sequence is 16 residues long. V trimming: 0 bases; J trimming: 9 bases; junction bases outside the gene matches: 6. CDR3 bases: TGCGCCAGCAGCCAAGATGTGACAGGGGGGGGTTCACCCCTCCACTTT. Amino acids: CASSQDVTGGGSPLHF.

This clonotype was recorded only once. The J gene is TRBJ1-2, the V gene TRBV20-1, with no clear D. The germline V gene encodes CDR1 DFQATT and CDR2 SNEGSKA (reference sequence). The V gene lost 2 bases and the J gene lost 4 bases, with 11 bases spanning the gap. The CDR3 runs to 13 residues. In nucleotides, the CDR3 is TGCAGTGCTAGATGGGCGAAGGGCTATGGCTACACCTTC. As protein: CSARWAKGYGYTF.

Sample share makes this clonotype medium-sized. The CDR3 sequence: CASSATAGESYEQYF. In DNA, the CDR3 is TGTGCCAGCAGTGCAACAGCGGGAGAGTCCTACGAGCAGTACTTC. The chain combines TRBV28 with TRBJ2-7; 8 bases agree with TRBD2. The CDR3 spans 15 residues. V was pared by 5 bases and J by 1 base, with 7 bases of the junction left unmatched. Germline-derived CDR1 and CDR2 are MDHEN and SYDVKM.